This T cell receptor beta chain emerged from a study of cytomegalovirus exposure and HLA in healthy donors. With 60 Vbeta and 13 Jbeta primers, the PCR was carried out. The method was immunoSEQ multiplex PCR; TCRdb's version includes in-frame clones alone and lacks a portion of them. The profile covers roughly 110,000 clones, with 71% appearing a single time and 2.5% to 3.5% taken by the ten largest. CDR1 is MGHRA and CDR2 is YSYEKL in the germline V gene. This CDR3 spans 13 amino acids. Turning to this clone: Sequence at one end of the junction differs from germline and may be a read error. Distinct nucleotide sequences in the sample also encode this CDR3.

This clonotype was obtained from a female donor in good health and CMV-seronegative. The chain joins TRBV4-1 to TRBJ2-7; 8 bases match TRBD2. The sequencing input was PBMCs. The CDR3 DNA reads as TGCGCCAGCAGCCCCAGCGGGGGCTACGAACAGTACTTC. It specifies CASSPSGGYEQYF.